This T cell receptor (beta chain) comes out of a study of blood T cell repertoires in COVID-19. For the study at large: Material from acute and convalescent COVID-19 was sourced from the United States, Italy and Spain.

The CDR3 spans 16 residues. V gave up 5 bases and J gave up 4 bases, with 18 bases separating them. Per the germline V gene, CDR1 is LGHNT and CDR2 is FRNRAP. As originally analysed: Researchers report that nucleated cell counts were estimated from reference gene primer amplification. The table came from immunoSEQ multiplex PCR; TCRdb's copy has only in-frame clones and leaves some out. Clone size and V and J calls were adopted from that table, with D and trimming inferred from the DNA. Counted here are over 200,000 clones, 65% to 90% occurring once; the ten biggest clones make up about 8.9%. This sequence originates from a woman between 50 and 59 years old with acute COVID-19. The sequenced sample was PBMCs or T cells enriched from blood (not recorded which). The chain links TRBV12-5 to TRBJ2-1, with D tentatively TRBD1 (6 bases). This chain's CDR3 is CASGILPGAPYNEQFF. The CDR3, as DNA: TGTGCTAGTGGTATCCTCCCAGGGGCGCCTTACAATGAGCAGTTCTTC.